This paragraph covers one T cell receptor beta chain sequence. Its antigen remains unknown. These data belong to a study of T-cell reconstitution after alpha-beta-depleted transplantation in children. The TCRbeta library was prepared with unique molecular identifiers. TCRdb processed the PCR reads anew with MiXCR; each CDR3 protein has one entry. This sample has roughly 200,000 distinct CDR3 sequences, with under 13% found just once. Notes on the study in general: Newly produced T cells mostly provided counts and TCRbeta diversity after one year, as hyperexpanded clones declined.

Specimen: PBMCs, collected before TCRalphabeta/CD19-depleted stem cell transplant. The receptor comes from a child younger than two with acute myeloid leukemia, due to receive a stem cell transplant.

CDR3 nucleotide sequence: TGTGCCAGCAGCGGTAGCGGGAGAGGTGAGCAGTTCTTC. Residues: CASSGSGRGEQFF. This chain joins TRBV14 and TRBJ2-1, with 9 bases aligning to TRBD2. Germline CDR1 is SGHDN and CDR2 is FVKESK. CDR3 length equals 13 residues. V gave up 5 bases and J gave up 9 bases; unmatched junction bases: 5.